Listed below are T cell receptor beta chains from one sample, sequenced in a study of regulatory T cells in long-lasting Graves disease. TCRdb ran MiXCR on the multiplex PCR reads and lists one entry per CDR3 protein. The sample holds about 560,000 distinct CDR3 sequences, more than 15% seen once. These data are also associated with another study on T cells in Graves' hyperthyroidism and ophthalmopathy.

Sequencing used peripheral blood mononuclear cells (PBMCs), obtained at new diagnosis, from a patient treated with antithyroid drugs. These receptors all stem from a man younger than 30 with Graves disease. CDR3s include the opening cysteine and the closing phenylalanine or tryptophan. A D gene is named only where the DNA matches it firmly. Clone size is shown for a subset of rows, as once, few, many or a class of expanded clone.

>.|TRBD1|TRBV18|13|TRBJ2-7
TGTGCCAACTCACCAGGGACAGTTTACGAGCAGTACTTC
CANSPGTVYEQYF
>few|.|TRBV6-2/TRBV6-3|14|TRBJ2-1
TGTGCCAGCAGTTTGACACGAACCTACAATGAGCAGTTCTTC
CASSLTRTYNEQFF
>.|.|TRBV11-2|14|TRBJ2-7
TGTGCCAGCCGCCTTTCTCGGGGTTTCTACGAGCAGTACTTC
CASRLSRGFYEQYF
>many|.|TRBV30|14|TRBJ1-5
TGTGCCTGGAGTGTACAGGGAAGGAATCAGCCCCAGCATTTT
CAWSVQGRNQPQHF
>.|TRBD1|TRBV30|15|TRBJ1-3
TGTGCCTGGACCAAGACAGGGGGCGCGGGGAACACCATATATTTT
CAWTKTGGAGNTIYF
>.|.|TRBV20-1|15|TRBJ1-3
TGCAGTGCTAGAGATCCCCAGGGGTCTGGAAACACCATATATTTT
CSARDPQGSGNTIYF
>.|.|TRBV4-3|16|TRBJ2-5
TGCGCCAGCAGCCGGCGAGGGGCCGGGACCCTGGGGACCCAGTACTTC
CASSRRGAGTLGTQYF
>many|TRBD2|TRBV5-5|14|TRBJ2-7
TGTGCCAGCAGCTTTAGCGGGAGTAACTACGAGCAGTACTTC
CASSFSGSNYEQYF
>few|TRBD2|TRBV19|15|TRBJ2-7
TGTGCCAGTAGTAGGGCTAGCGGGAGGGCCTACGAGCAGTACTTC
CASSRASGRAYEQYF
>.|TRBD1|TRBV20-1|16|TRBJ1-4
TGCAGTGCTACCGGGACAGGTGGATGGATTAATGAAAAACTGTTTTTT
CSATGTGGWINEKLFF
>.|TRBD1|TRBV12-3/TRBV12-4|15|TRBJ1-5
TGTGCCAGCGGGACAGGGCGGAATAGCAATCAGCCCCAGCATTTT
CASGTGRNSNQPQHF
>.|.|TRBV25-1|11|TRBJ2-5
TGTGCCAGCAGTGCGGTTGAGACCCAGTACTTC
CASSAVETQYF
>.|.|TRBV9|13|TRBJ2-3
TGTGCCAGCACCCGAACAGGCACAGATACGCAGTATTTT
CASTRTGTDTQYF
>.|TRBD1|TRBV6-1|15|TRBJ2-7
TGTGCCAGCAGCCAACGCGGGACAGGGTCCTACGAGCAGTACTTC
CASSQRGTGSYEQYF
>many|.|TRBV7-9|15|TRBJ2-5
TGTGCCAGCAGCTTCCCGGGCCAATTCCAAGAGACCCAGTACTTC
CASSFPGQFQETQYF
>many|.|TRBV27|13|TRBJ2-1
TGCGCCAGCAGCTTAGGAGGGGACAATGAGCAGTTCTTC
CASSLGGDNEQFF
>.|.|TRBV5-6|16|TRBJ2-1
TGTGCCAGCAGACCCAGAGGGGCCGCCCTCCCCAATGAGCAGTTCTTC
CASRPRGAALPNEQFF
>.|TRBD2|TRBV14|14|TRBJ2-5
TGTGCCAGCAGCCAGGCCTCGGGGGGTGAGACCCAGTACTTC
CASSQASGGETQYF
>many|.|TRBV6-1|16|TRBJ1-6
TGTGCCAGCAGTGTGGAGGGGCCGAACAGCCTTACACCCCTCCACTTT
CASSVEGPNSLTPLHF
>.|TRBD2|TRBV4-1|16|TRBJ2-1
TGCGCCAGCAGCCAAGGTCACGCTAGCGGGTACAATGAGCAGTTCTTC
CASSQGHASGYNEQFF
>many|TRBD2|TRBV20-1|16|TRBJ2-7
TGCAGTGCTAGAGGGGGACTAGCGGCCAGCTCCTACGAGCAGTACTTC
CSARGGLAASSYEQYF
>.|TRBD1|TRBV9|16|TRBJ1-4
TGTGCCAGCAGCAACCATACGGGACAGCGTAATGAAAAACTGTTTTTT
CASSNHTGQRNEKLFF
>.|.|TRBV27|16|TRBJ2-5
TGTGCCAGCAGTCCGATCCCGACCGGGGTACAAGAGACCCAGTACTTC
CASSPIPTGVQETQYF
>many|.|TRBV30|12|TRBJ1-1
TGTGCCTGGAGTGTAAAGGTCCCTGAAGCTTTCTTT
CAWSVKVPEAFF
>.|.|TRBV5-4|15|TRBJ2-7
TGTGCCAGCAGCTTGGGCAGAAGTTACTCCTACGAGCAGTACTTC
CASSLGRSYSYEQYF
>.|TRBD2|TRBV4-1|13|TRBJ2-1
TGCGCCAGCAGCCAACTTAGCGGGAGGGTACAGTTCTTC
CASSQLSGRVQFF
>many|TRBD1|TRBV6-1|14|TRBJ2-7
TGTGCCAGCAGTTGGGGACAGGGATCCTACGAGCAGTACTTC
CASSWGQGSYEQYF
>many|.|TRBV2|13|TRBJ2-7
TGTGCCAGCAGTGAAGTGGGTCCCTACGAGCAGTACTTC
CASSEVGPYEQYF
>few|.|TRBV7-9|15|TRBJ1-1
TGTGCCAGCAGCTCCTTAGGGGAGGGCCGGACTGAAGCTTTCTTT
CASSSLGEGRTEAFF
>.|.|TRBV20-1|14|TRBJ1-1
TGCAGTGCTAGAGAGGGGGATATGAGGACTGAAGCTTTCTTT
CSAREGDMRTEAFF
>.|.|TRBV27|17|TRBJ2-4
TGTGTCAGCAGTTTATCTTCCGGGCACGTAACCAAAAACATTCAGTACTTC
CVSSLSSGHVTKNIQYF
>many|.|TRBV6-1|15|TRBJ1-5
TGTGCCAGCAATGATTTCAGGGGCTCCGGTCAGCCCCAGCATTTT
CASNDFRGSGQPQHF
>.|.|TRBV24-1|14|TRBJ1-3
TGTGCCCCAATAGGGGGGACATCTGGAAACACCATATATTTT
CAPIGGTSGNTIYF
>many|.|TRBV20-1|9|TRBJ1-1
TGCAGTCCCGGGCCCCAGGCTTTCTTT
CSPGPQAFF
>few|TRBD1|TRBV9|15|TRBJ2-7
TGTGCCAGCAGCCAGGGGGACAGGCCCTCCTACGAGCAGTACTTC
CASSQGDRPSYEQYF
>many|.|TRBV12-3/TRBV12-4|12|TRBJ1-2
TGTGCCAGTTCGACGGTTAACTATGGCTACACCTTC
CASSTVNYGYTF
>.|.|TRBV4-1|13|TRBJ1-5
TGCGCCAGCAGCCAAGTCGATTTTCAGCCCCAGCATTTT
CASSQVDFQPQHF